This TCR beta chain was recovered during a study of blood T cell repertoires in COVID-19. Study-level background: The United States, Italy and Spain were the sources of the acute and convalescent COVID-19 samples. T cells, B-cell-depleted T cells, or PBMCs provided the cDNA or gDNA that served as material.

Original handling: It was from reference gene primer amplification that nucleated cell counts were estimated. Method: immunoSEQ multiplex PCR; TCRdb's copy keeps in-frame clones and lacks some. Clonal size and the V and J genes are those of that table, whereas D and trimming came from the DNA. This table has about 240,000 clones, about nine tenths appearing once. Germline V lookup: CDR1 LGHDT, CDR2 YNNKEL (reference sequence). The length of the CDR3 is 16 residues. V trimming: 0 bases; J trimming: 4 bases; junction bases outside the gene matches: 2. This chain links TRBV3-1 (or the pseudogene TRBV3-2) with TRBJ2-1, with 11 bases matching TRBD2. The clonotype was recovered from a man in his 60s with acute or convalescent COVID-19. The material sequenced was peripheral blood. The CDR3 reads CASSQEASGGYNEQFF. The CDR3 DNA reads TGTGCCAGCAGCCAAGAGGCTAGCGGGGGGTACAATGAGCAGTTCTTC.